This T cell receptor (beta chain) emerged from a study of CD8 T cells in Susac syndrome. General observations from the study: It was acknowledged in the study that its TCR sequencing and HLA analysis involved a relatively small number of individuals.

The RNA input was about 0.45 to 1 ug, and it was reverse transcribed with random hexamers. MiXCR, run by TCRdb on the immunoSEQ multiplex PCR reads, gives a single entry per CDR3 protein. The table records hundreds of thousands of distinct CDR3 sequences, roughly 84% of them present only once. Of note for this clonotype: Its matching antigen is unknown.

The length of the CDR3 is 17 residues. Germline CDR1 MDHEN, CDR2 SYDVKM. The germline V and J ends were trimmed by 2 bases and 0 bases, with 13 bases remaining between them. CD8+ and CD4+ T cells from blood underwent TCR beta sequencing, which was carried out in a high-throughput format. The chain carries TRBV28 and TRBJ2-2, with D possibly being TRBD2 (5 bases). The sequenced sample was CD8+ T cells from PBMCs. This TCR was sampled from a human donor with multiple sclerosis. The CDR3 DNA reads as TGTGCCAGCAGTTTAACCCGACTACCTCCGAACACCGGGGAGCTGTTTTTT. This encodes CASSLTRLPPNTGELFF.